This entry lists 3 T cell receptor beta chains sequenced from one sample in a study of technical replicates of blood from four donors. This table comes from immunoSEQ multiplex PCR, and its TCRdb copy is limited to in-frame clones, with some not included. The sample carries roughly 82,000 clones, 85% to 95% recorded once. Sequencing input: T cells isolated from PBMCs. These receptors originate from a human donor in good health.

V gene TRBV4-1 combines with J gene TRBJ1-2, with 7 positions matching TRBD1. Unmatched junction bases numbered 6, after V lost 1 base and J lost 4 bases. Germline CDR1 and CDR2: MGHRA and YSYEKL. This CDR3 is 15 amino acids long. In DNA form, the CDR3 reads TGCGCCAGCAGCCAAGTTCAGGGACAGACCTATGGCTACACCTTC. Amino acids: CASSQVQGQTYGYTF.

The J gene is TRBJ1-2, the V gene TRBV9; no clear D. Trimming cost V 5 bases and J 4 bases, with 6 bases left between them. The CDR3 length is 11 residues. Germline V gives CDR1 SGDLS, CDR2 YYNGEE. CDR3 coding DNA: TGTGCCAGCAGGTCATTCTATGGCTACACCTTC. This codes for CASRSFYGYTF.

This rearrangement joins TRBV7-6 to TRBJ2-4; TRBD2 matches at 9 bases. V was clipped by 5 bases and J by 7 bases; unmatched bases: 6. This CDR3 comprises 14 residues. Germline CDR1 is SGHVS and CDR2 is FNYEAQ. The DNA for the CDR3 is TGTGCCAGCAGCCAAGGGACTAGCCCCAACATTCAGTACTTC. The encoded protein is CASSQGTSPNIQYF.